This T cell receptor (beta chain) is drawn from a study of beta chain features in type 1 diabetes. Overall study findings and caveats: For patients, the naive, central memory and Treg TCRB repertoires appeared more alike than for healthy donors.

Every donor provided one heparinised blood draw, which averaged about 120 mL. A word on this clone: Its target is not known.

Trimming removed 1 base from V and 1 base from J, with 5 bases in between. CDR3 length: 14 amino acids. From germline, CDR1 is SGHVS and CDR2 FQNEAQ. The investigators reverse transcribed all of the isolated RNA, so they sequenced expressed TCRB transcripts. Data came from immunoSEQ multiplex PCR; TCRdb stores just in-frame clones and leaves some out. This sample has some 99,000 clones, with under 40% found just once. V and J are TRBV7-8 and TRBJ2-1, with unresolved D. The sample comprised stem cell memory CD4+ T cells from blood. This receptor was identified in a woman aged 18 to 35 in good health. This chain's CDR3 is CASSLGSSYNEQFF. Here the CDR3 DNA reads TGTGCCAGCAGCTTAGGGAGTTCCTACAATGAGCAGTTCTTC.